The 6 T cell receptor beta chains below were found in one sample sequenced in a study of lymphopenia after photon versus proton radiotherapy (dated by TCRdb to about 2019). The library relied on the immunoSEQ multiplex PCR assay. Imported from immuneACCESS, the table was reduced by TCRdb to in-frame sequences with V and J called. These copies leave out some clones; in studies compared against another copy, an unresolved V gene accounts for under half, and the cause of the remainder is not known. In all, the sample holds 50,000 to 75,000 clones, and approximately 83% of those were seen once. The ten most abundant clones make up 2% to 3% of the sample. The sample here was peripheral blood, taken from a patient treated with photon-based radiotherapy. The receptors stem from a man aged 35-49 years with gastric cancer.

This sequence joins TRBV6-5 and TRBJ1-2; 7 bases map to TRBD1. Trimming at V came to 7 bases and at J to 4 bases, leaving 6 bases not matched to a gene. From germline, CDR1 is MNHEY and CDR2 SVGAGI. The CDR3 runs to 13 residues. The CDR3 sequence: CASTRDSSYGYTF. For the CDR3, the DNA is TGTGCCAGCACCCGGGACAGTTCCTATGGCTACACCTTC.

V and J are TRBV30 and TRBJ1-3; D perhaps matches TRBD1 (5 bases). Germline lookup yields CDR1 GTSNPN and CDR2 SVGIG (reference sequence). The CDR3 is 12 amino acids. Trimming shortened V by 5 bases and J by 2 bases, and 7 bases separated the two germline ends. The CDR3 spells CAWQGAGNTIYF. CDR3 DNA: TGTGCCTGGCAAGGGGCTGGAAACACCATATATTTT. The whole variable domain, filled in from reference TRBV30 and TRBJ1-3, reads SQTIHQWPATLVQPVGSPLSLECTVEGTSNPNLYWYRQAAGRGLQLLFYSVGIGQISSEVPQNLSASRPQDRQFILSSKKLLLSDSGFYLCAWQGAGNTIYFGEGSWLTVV.

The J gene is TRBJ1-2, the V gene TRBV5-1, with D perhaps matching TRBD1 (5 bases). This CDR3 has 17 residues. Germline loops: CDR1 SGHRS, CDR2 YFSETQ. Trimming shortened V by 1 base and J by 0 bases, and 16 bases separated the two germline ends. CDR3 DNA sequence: TGCGCCAGCAGCTTGAATGTCGACAGAATCTCTAACTATGGCTACACCTTC. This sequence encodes CASSLNVDRISNYGYTF.

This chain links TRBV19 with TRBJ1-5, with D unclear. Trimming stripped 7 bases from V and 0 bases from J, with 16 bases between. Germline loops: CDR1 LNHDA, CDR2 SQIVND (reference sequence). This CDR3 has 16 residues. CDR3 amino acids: CASNPLGGNSNQPQHF. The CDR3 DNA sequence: TGTGCCAGTAACCCCCTCGGAGGCAATAGCAATCAGCCCCAGCATTTT.

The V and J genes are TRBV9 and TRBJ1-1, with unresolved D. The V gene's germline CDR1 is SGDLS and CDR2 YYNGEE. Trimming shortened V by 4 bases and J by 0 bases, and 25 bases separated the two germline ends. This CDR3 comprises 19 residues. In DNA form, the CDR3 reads TGTGCCAGCAGCTTTATACCGGGCGGATCCACGCCAATGAACACTGAAGCTTTCTTT. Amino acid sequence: CASSFIPGGSTPMNTEAFF. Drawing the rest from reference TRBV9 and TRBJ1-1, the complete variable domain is DSGVTQTPKHLITATGQRVTLRCSPRSGDLSVYWYQQSLDQGLQFLIQYYNGEERAKGNILERFSAQQFPDLHSELNLSSLELGDSALYFCASSFIPGGSTPMNTEAFFGQGTRLTVV.

The CDR3 reads CASSSAGGNNYGYTF. CDR3 nucleotide sequence: TGTGCCAGCAGTTCCGCGGGGGGCAACAACTATGGCTACACCTTC. The V gene is TRBV28, the J gene TRBJ1-2; D possibly corresponds to TRBD1 (6 bases). Per the germline V gene, CDR1 is MDHEN and CDR2 is SYDVKM. V was pared by 4 bases and J by 2 bases, with 14 bases between. The CDR3 runs to 15 residues.